Below are 24 T cell receptor beta chains sequenced from a single sample in a study of blood T cells in healthy people across ages (dated by TCRdb to about 2015). The library was produced with 5' RACE. The listed sequencing device is Illumina HiSeq 2500. A second roughly 6 to 12 cycle PCR used a sample-barcoded 5' primer and a J-beta primer mix. TCRdb's own reprocessing of the public reads used fastp at Q25 and MiXCR and kept productive beta chains. Rows matching on CDR3 protein sequence are summarized as one entry with the most common DNA and genes. The sample table records about 510,000 distinct CDR3 sequences; 27% of these occur just once. In total, the top ten clones hold approximately 3.7% of the sample. This sample also belongs to another study, concerning T cells of mothers and their children.

What was sequenced was blood. All receptors derive from a boy aged 2-9 years in good health.

The chain carries TRBV10-3 and TRBJ2-3, with D maybe TRBD1 (5 bases). Germline CDR1 is ENHRY and CDR2 is SYGVKD. This CDR3 region has 12 residues. V lost 9 bases, J lost 2 bases, and 9 bases lay in between. CDR3 in amino acids: CAIGALTDTQYF. CDR3 coding DNA: TGTGCCATTGGGGCCCTCACAGATACGCAGTATTTT.

The V call is TRBV5-1, the J call TRBJ2-7; a possible D gene is TRBD2 (5 bases). In germline, CDR1 is SGHRS, CDR2 YFSETQ. The V end was cut by 2 bases, the J end by 2 bases, with 14 bases between. The CDR3 extends over 15 amino acids. This CDR3 is CASSFGPSGPYEQYF. The DNA of the CDR3 is TGCGCCAGCAGCTTCGGCCCCAGCGGCCCCTACGAGCAGTACTTC.

This clonotype appeared a few times. The gene calls are TRBV2 and TRBJ1-3; D is unclear. V was pared by 1 base and J by 3 bases, with 4 bases between. Germline CDR1 and CDR2: SNHLY and FYNNEI. The CDR3 contains 13 residues. The CDR3 DNA follows: TGTGCCAGCAGTGAAGGGGGTGGAAACACCATATATTTT. Amino acid sequence: CASSEGGGNTIYF.

This clonotype was counted a few times. DNA for the CDR3: TGTGCCACCAGTGAAAGGTACTTC. It is translated as CATSERYF. The rearrangement joins TRBV24-1 to TRBJ2-7, with D hard to call. Trimming took off 4 bases at V and 12 bases at J, with 3 bases between the two ends. Germline assignment: CDR1 KGHDR and CDR2 SFDVKD. This CDR3 has 8 amino acids.

This sequence joins TRBV12-3 or TRBV12-4 and TRBJ2-7, with 10 bases matching TRBD1. The V segment lost 3 bases and the J segment 3 bases; nucleotides outside the gene matches: 8. CDR3 length: 16 amino acids. The CDR3 loop reads CASSLAGQGEGYEQYF. Here the CDR3 DNA reads TGTGCCAGCAGTTTGGCCGGACAGGGGGAGGGCTACGAGCAGTACTTC.

This clonotype has just a few counts. V gene TRBV12-3 or TRBV12-4 combines with J gene TRBJ2-7; weak D call: TRBD1 (5 bases). Trimming took off 6 bases at V and 4 bases at J, with 10 bases between the two ends. The length of the CDR3 is 12 residues. The CDR3 coding sequence is TGTGCCAGCAGCAAAGGGGCGTACGAGCAGTACTTC. Its protein product is CASSKGAYEQYF.

The chain joins TRBV12-3 or TRBV12-4 to TRBJ2-4, with D possibly being TRBD2 (5 bases). The CDR3 covers 13 residues. V was clipped by 5 bases and J by 6 bases, with 11 bases between them. DNA for the CDR3: TGTGCCAGCAGTCACGGTGGGAGAAACATTCAGTACTTC. Amino acid sequence: CASSHGGRNIQYF.

DNA of the CDR3: TGTGCCAGCAGCCTTGACAGGTCCTATGGCTACACCTTC. Protein product: CASSLDRSYGYTF. The V gene is TRBV12-3 or TRBV12-4, the J gene TRBJ1-2; D is perhaps TRBD1 (6 bases). The CDR3 runs to 13 residues. Trimming removed 6 bases from V and 4 bases from J, with 12 bases in between.

The chain combines TRBV7-9 with TRBJ2-3; no firm D call. The V end was cut by 1 base, the J end by 1 base, with 12 bases between. The CDR3 has 16 amino acids. The germline V gene has CDR1 SEHNR and CDR2 FQNEAQ (reference sequence). The CDR3 loop reads CASSLEGLSRTDTQYF. CDR3 sequence (DNA): TGTGCCAGCAGCTTAGAGGGTCTTTCCCGCACAGATACGCAGTATTTT.

J is TRBJ2-1 and V is TRBV7-2; TRBD2 agrees at 8 bases. This CDR3 contains 15 residues. Germline V gene lookup returns CDR1 SGHTA and CDR2 FQGNSA. V was clipped by 0 bases and J by 3 bases; unmatched bases: 1. The CDR3 sequence is CASSLAAGVYNEQFF. CDR3 bases: TGTGCCAGCAGCTTAGCAGCGGGAGTCTACAATGAGCAGTTCTTC.

This chain connects TRBV12-3 or TRBV12-4 to TRBJ2-5, with D maybe TRBD2 (6 bases). With the DNA end fitting TRBJ2-7 better, the J assignment may be wrong. This CDR3 is built from 14 residues. CDR3 nucleotides: TGTGCCAGCAGTTTTGCGGGGAGAGCCTACGAGCAGTACTTC. Translated, it gives CASSFAGRAYEQYF.

This clonotype was found a few times. The rearrangement links TRBV27 to TRBJ1-2; 8 positions match TRBD1. This CDR3 has 17 residues. With 3 bases clipped from V and 3 bases from J, the junction kept 12 bases outside the gene matches. Per the germline V gene, CDR1 is MNHEY and CDR2 is SMNVEV (reference sequence). CDR3 protein: CASSFRRDRTSYYGYTF. For the CDR3, the DNA is TGTGCCAGCAGTTTTAGGCGGGACAGGACTTCTTACTATGGCTACACCTTC.

The V call is TRBV7-3, the J call TRBJ2-3; maybe TRBD2 (5 bases). The length of the CDR3 is 15 residues. V was shortened by 4 bases and J by 0 bases, with 11 bases between the two germline ends. Germline assignment: CDR1 SGHTA and CDR2 FQGTGA. CDR3 in amino acids: CASSWEYSSTDTQYF. The CDR3 nucleotides are TGTGCCAGCAGCTGGGAGTATTCTAGCACAGATACGCAGTATTTT.

This clonotype was observed a handful of times. The J gene is TRBJ1-2, the V gene TRBV5-1, with TRBD1 as a possible D gene (5 bases). Trimming took off 4 bases at V and 2 bases at J, with 18 bases between the two ends. Looked up from germline, CDR1 is SGHRS and CDR2 is YFSETQ. The CDR3 has 16 amino acids. The CDR3 spells CASSPEAGRANYGYTF. The CDR3 bases are TGCGCCAGCAGCCCAGAGGCCGGCAGGGCCAACTATGGCTACACCTTC.

This rearrangement joins TRBV5-1 to TRBJ2-3, with D uncertain. Germline values: CDR1 SGHRS, CDR2 YFSETQ. The length of the CDR3 is 15 residues. The V and J ends lost 4 bases and 4 bases respectively, with 16 bases between them. DNA of the CDR3: TGCGCCAGCAGCCGCCAGACTCAGCTGGCAGATACGCAGTATTTT. This gives the protein CASSRQTQLADTQYF.

This clonotype turned up a few times. J is TRBJ1-5 and V is TRBV6-5; 9 nucleotides match TRBD1. V was pared by 7 bases and J by 3 bases, with 7 bases of the junction left unmatched. This CDR3 has 15 amino acids. Germline V CDR1 and CDR2: MNHEY, SVGAGI. CDR3 nucleotide sequence: TGTGCCAGCAATCCGGGACAGGGTATCAATCAGCCCCAGCATTTT. Translating gives CASNPGQGINQPQHF.

This clonotype was found a few times. The V and J genes are TRBV5-4 and TRBJ2-1, with D unresolved. V lost 2 bases and J 5 bases, leaving 11 bases between the germline ends. The CDR3 spans 14 residues. Germline assignment: CDR1 SGHNT and CDR2 YYREEE (reference sequence). DNA of the CDR3: TGTGCCAGCAGCTTTCTTAGGGCGGACAATGAGCAGTTCTTC. As protein: CASSFLRADNEQFF. Full variable domain (rest looked up from reference TRBV5-4 and TRBJ2-1): ETGVTQSPTHLIKTRGQQVTLRCSSQSGHNTVSWYQQALGQGPQFIFQYYREEENGRGNFPPRFSGLQFPNYSSELNVNALELDDSALYLCASSFLRADNEQFFGPGTRLTVL.

This clonotype appeared a few times. The chain couples TRBV5-1 to TRBJ2-5; 14 bases match TRBD2. This CDR3 has 19 residues. Germline CDR1 and CDR2: SGHRS and YFSETQ. The trim removed 0 bases at V and 4 bases at J, leaving 11 bases unmatched. The CDR3 loop reads CASSLVPRTSGGPAETQYF. The CDR3 coding sequence is TGCGCCAGCAGCTTGGTTCCGAGGACTAGCGGGGGGCCAGCAGAGACCCAGTACTTC.

There are a few counts of this clonotype. The J gene is TRBJ2-4, the V gene TRBV3-1; D might be TRBD1 (5 bases). CDR1 LGHDT and CDR2 YNNKEL come from the germline V gene (reference sequence). The length of the CDR3 is 16 residues. The V end was cut by 5 bases, the J end by 0 bases, with 14 bases between. CDR3 sequence reads: CASSKTGSIAKNIQYF. As DNA, the CDR3 is TGTGCCAGCAGCAAAACAGGTTCAATAGCCAAAAACATTCAGTACTTC.

Comment on this clonotype: Since no conserved phenylalanine or tryptophan closes the CDR3, a read error is the likely cause. This chain connects TRBV12-3 or TRBV12-4 to TRBJ2-5; D perhaps matches TRBD1 (6 bases). This CDR3 is 13 amino acids long. Deletions cut 5 bases from V and 5 bases from J, with 12 bases between. In DNA, the CDR3 is TGTGCCAGCAGTGTGGACAGCCGCGAGACCCAGTACCTC. Protein: CASSVDSRETQYL.

There are a few counts of this clonotype. J is TRBJ2-4 and V is TRBV29-1; D unresolved. Germline V gives CDR1 SQVTM, CDR2 ANQGSEA. Trimming took 0 bases from V and 0 from J, leaving 12 bases between them. The CDR3 has 16 amino acids. CDR3 bases: TGCAGCGTTGAAGATCGCGGTCCTCTAGCCAAAAACATTCAGTACTTC. Residues: CSVEDRGPLAKNIQYF.

The V and J genes are TRBV20-1 and TRBJ2-1; no clear D gene. The CDR3 has 12 amino acids. CDR1 and CDR2 (germline): DFQATT, SNEGSKA (reference sequence). The CDR3 DNA is TGCAGCGCCCGTGCCGGAGATGATGAGCAGTTCTTC. Translation: CSARAGDDEQFF.

The V and J genes are TRBV29-1 and TRBJ2-2; the D is unclear. The germline V gene has CDR1 SQVTM and CDR2 ANQGSEA. This CDR3 is 11 amino acids long. Trimming took 7 bases from V and 1 from J, leaving 4 bases between them. The CDR3 sequence is CSAVNTGELFF. CDR3 sequence (DNA): TGCAGCGCCGTGAACACCGGGGAGCTGTTTTTT.

J is TRBJ2-1 and V is TRBV7-2; D is unresolved. V was clipped by 5 bases and J by 8 bases, with 13 bases between them. The CDR3 has 13 residues. Germline CDR1 is SGHTA and CDR2 is FQGNSA. CDR3 amino acids: CASSTRTNDEQFF. The CDR3 DNA follows: TGTGCCAGCAGCACCCGGACGAACGATGAGCAGTTCTTC.